The subject of this entry is one T cell receptor (beta chain). The target antigen is unknown. CD45RO-negative CD8 cells positively selected for CCR7 made up the naive population, which excluded terminally differentiated effector memory CD45RA+ cells. The record originates from a study of shared clonotypes between healthy human individuals. Study summary: Three plates each covered CD4 naive and memory; CD8 naive two, CD8 memory one.

Profiled with immunoSEQ multiplex PCR; TCRdb holds only in-frame clones, not every one. The table has over 2,000,000 clones, about 94% seen once; the top ten hold less than 2%. Per germline, CDR1 MNHEY and CDR2 SVGAGI. This CDR3 is 16 amino acids long. Deletions cut 1 base from V and 5 bases from J, with 14 bases between. Findings and caveats of the study: Clonotypes not shared had lower generation probabilities than those common to all four donors. Clonotype sharing levels among donors were expected to vary with sequencing depth. What naive subsets generally showed was a larger estimated richness than memory subsets showed.

This receptor was obtained from a man in his late teens or twenties in good health. Some clones in this sample may be carry-over from other donors' samples. This sequence joins TRBV6-5 and TRBJ1-4, with D perhaps matching TRBD1 (6 bases). The specimen sequenced was naive CD8+ T cells from PBMCs. Written as DNA, the CDR3 is TGTGCCAGCAGTTACTTGGCCGGGGGCGGGAATGAAAAACTGTTTTTT. Its protein is CASSYLAGGGNEKLFF.